These 11 T cell receptor beta chains came from one sample sequenced in a study of shared clonotypes between healthy human individuals. The repertoire was sequenced with immunoSEQ multiplex PCR; TCRdb's copy has only in-frame clones and lacks some. The table includes roughly 590,000 clones, 95% to 96% detected once. CD45RO-negative, CCR7-selected cells formed the naive CD8 fraction, which excluded terminally differentiated effector memory CD45RA+ cells. Sequencing input: naive CD8+ T cells sorted from blood. Receptor source: a young woman in good health.

The rearrangement uses TRBV27 and TRBJ2-3, with 10 bases identical to TRBD2. The V segment lost 8 bases and the J segment 4 bases; nucleotides outside the gene matches: 12. The CDR3 has 16 residues. Germline-derived CDR1 and CDR2 are MNHEY and SMNVEV (reference sequence). The CDR3 sequence: CASQLVAGGGPDTQYF. CDR3 DNA: TGTGCCAGCCAATTAGTAGCGGGAGGAGGGCCAGATACGCAGTATTTT.

Comments on this clone: Other DNA sequences in the same sample also yield this CDR3. The chain uses TRBV27 and TRBJ2-7; D call uncertain. Germline CDR1 reads MNHEY; CDR2 reads SMNVEV (reference sequence). CDR3 length: 15 amino acids. Trimming stripped 3 bases from V and 2 bases from J, with 14 bases between. The CDR3 DNA reads TGTGCCAGCAGTTTGTTGGCCGGGCCCACCTACGAGCAGTACTTC. It codes for CASSLLAGPTYEQYF.

The chain has TRBV15 and TRBJ2-1; D may match TRBD1 or TRBD2 (5 bases each). The CDR3 is 13 residues long. Germline V CDR1 and CDR2: LNHNV, YYDKDF (reference sequence). V shed 9 bases and J shed 3 bases, with 12 bases lying between them. CDR3 sequence reads: CATQAGSYNEQFF. The CDR3 DNA reads TGTGCCACTCAGGCAGGGAGCTACAATGAGCAGTTCTTC.

The chain uses TRBV2 and TRBJ1-2; no reliable D call. Trimming stripped 6 bases from V and 5 bases from J, with 13 bases between. CDR1 and CDR2 from the germline V gene are SNHLY and FYNNEI. The CDR3 is 13 amino acids. Here the CDR3 DNA reads TGTGCCAGCAGGGACGCCTATAATTATGGCTACACCTTC. Translated: CASRDAYNYGYTF.

This chain connects TRBV10-2 to TRBJ2-5, with no clear D. The DNA end favors TRBJ2-7, so the J call may be wrong. This CDR3 region has 12 residues. Germline CDR1 is WSHSY and CDR2 is SAAADI. CDR3 nucleotides: TGCGCCAGCAGTGAGATCTCCTACGAGCAGTACTTC. This translates into CASSEISYEQYF.

The chain couples TRBV27 to TRBJ1-2; D perhaps matches TRBD1 (6 bases). Germline CDR1 MNHEY, CDR2 SMNVEV (reference sequence). This CDR3 is built from 13 residues. V dropped 5 bases and J dropped 4 bases, with 11 bases sitting between them. This chain's CDR3 is CASSPQGFYGYTF. The CDR3 bases are TGTGCCAGCAGTCCCCAGGGGTTCTATGGCTACACCTTC.

Only one count was recorded for this clone. The chain couples TRBV19 to TRBJ2-7, with 7 bases aligning to TRBD1. The CDR3 sequence is 17 residues long. Germline CDR1 reads LNHDA; CDR2 reads SQIVND (reference sequence). Trimming removed 1 base from V and 1 base from J; junction bases left unmatched: 10. The CDR3 spells CASSIGPTGLGSYEQYF. The CDR3 DNA is TGTGCCAGTAGTATAGGACCGACAGGGTTGGGGTCCTACGAGCAGTACTTC.

The chain uses TRBV2 and TRBJ2-1; D might be TRBD1 or TRBD2, each matching 5 bases. Between the trimmed V and J ends, which lost 6 bases and 6 bases, there was a span of 15 bases. Germline assignment: CDR1 SNHLY and CDR2 FYNNEI. The CDR3 spans 14 residues. DNA for the CDR3: TGTGCCAGCAGAGGCCTTTGGGGGATCAATGAGCAGTTCTTC. It codes for CASRGLWGINEQFF.

In its sample, this clone was seen once. The gene calls are TRBV29-1 and TRBJ2-2; tentative D call: TRBD2 (6 bases). The CDR3 runs 11 residues. The germline V gene has CDR1 SQVTM and CDR2 ANQGSEA. The ends were cut back, 6 bases at V and 6 bases at J, with 8 bases in the middle. CDR3 amino acids: CSVEGSGELFF. CDR3 nucleotides: TGCAGCGTGGAGGGGTCCGGGGAGCTGTTTTTT.

DNA of the CDR3: TGTGCCAGCAGTTTTACAGGGGGCGTAGAGACCCAGTACTTC. This encodes CASSFTGGVETQYF. The rearrangement joins TRBV27 to TRBJ2-5, with 9 bases fitting TRBD1. Germline-derived CDR1 and CDR2 are MNHEY and SMNVEV (reference sequence). The CDR3 spans 14 residues. With 3 bases clipped from V and 4 bases from J, the junction kept 3 bases outside the gene matches.

This chain uses TRBV10-3 with TRBJ2-7; TRBD2 matches at 8 bases. Germline CDR1 reads ENHRY; CDR2 reads SYGVKD. This CDR3 comprises 14 residues. Losses at the gene ends were 3 bases for V and 5 bases for J; bases not matched to a gene: 6. The CDR3 bases are TGTGCCATCAGTGAAGGACTAGCTAGGAACGAGCAGTACTTC. It specifies CAISEGLARNEQYF.